One T cell receptor beta chain is described in this entry. Its target is not known. This entry belongs to a study of cytomegalovirus exposure and HLA in healthy donors. Across the study: Inside one of the first data releases sat 75 million to 100 million unique TCRs taken from HLA-typed donors. Study-wide results and limits: Cytomegalovirus-associated TCR beta chains were listed, numbering approximately 150.

Primers for the PCR totalled 60 Vbeta and 13 Jbeta. Method: immunoSEQ multiplex PCR; TCRdb's copy keeps in-frame clones and lacks some. The sample shows 90,000 to 150,000 clones, 15% of them seen only once. Material: PBMCs. This receptor was identified in a woman between 18 and 29 years old in good health and CMV-seronegative.

Here the CDR3 DNA reads TGTGCCTGGAGTGTACGAAAAAGGACAGGGGGTCATGGCTACACCTTC. It is translated as CAWSVRKRTGGHGYTF. This chain joins TRBV30 and TRBJ1-2, with 10 bases fitting TRBD1. Germline CDR1 reads GTSNPN; CDR2 reads SVGIG (reference sequence). This CDR3 is 16 amino acids long. V lost 0 bases, J lost 6 bases, and 10 bases stayed unmatched.